In its sample, the clone carrying this T cell receptor (beta chain) was seen a few times. At one end, the junction sequence differs from germline, possibly due to a read error. The data stem from a study of blood T cell repertoires in COVID-19. As for the study in general: The study drew acute and convalescent COVID-19 samples from the United States, Italy and Spain. In each case, the material was cDNA or gDNA derived from T cells, B-cell-depleted T cells, or PBMCs.

Germline V CDR1 and CDR2: SEHNR, FQNEAQ (reference sequence). The CDR3 contains 12 residues. In the authors' methods: Cell counts per sample came from amplifying reference gene primers. TCRdb's copy holds only in-frame clones and misses some; the assay was immunoSEQ multiplex PCR. For V, J and clone size, that table is used; D and trimming come from the DNA. This sample has roughly 310,000 clones, with 70% to 90% found just once. This clonotype originated in a woman aged 45-65 years with active or convalescent COVID-19. The sequencing input was peripheral blood. The chain employs TRBV7-9 and TRBJ1-3; TRBD1 matches at 7 bases. The CDR3 DNA sequence: TGTGCCAGCAGCTTAGGAGGGACAGCTCTGGATTTT. Its protein product is CASSLGGTALDF.